This T cell receptor beta chain derives from a study of T cell responses to AZD1222 COVID-19 vaccine. Profiling relied on immunoSEQ multiplex PCR, and the TCRdb table lists in-frame clones only, not all of them. The sample has roughly 150,000 clones, 80% to 90% seen once. Between the trimmed V and J ends, which lost 1 base and 1 base, there was a span of 8 bases. Germline V lookup: CDR1 GTSNPN, CDR2 SVGIG (reference sequence). This CDR3 region has 14 residues. Findings of the study overall: Within unmutated variant regions lay the reported targets of nearly half of spike-specific TCRs. Without day 14 samples, only post-peak T cell repertoires were studied.

In regard to this clone: The target antigen is unknown.

The J gene is TRBJ1-5, the V gene TRBV30, with D maybe TRBD1 (5 bases). The source of this sequence is an adult in good health. The sequences come from peripheral blood, collected on day 0 of AZD1222 vaccination. The CDR3 sequence is CAWSDGASNQPQHF. The CDR3 nucleotides are TGTGCCTGGAGTGACGGGGCGAGCAATCAGCCCCAGCATTTT.